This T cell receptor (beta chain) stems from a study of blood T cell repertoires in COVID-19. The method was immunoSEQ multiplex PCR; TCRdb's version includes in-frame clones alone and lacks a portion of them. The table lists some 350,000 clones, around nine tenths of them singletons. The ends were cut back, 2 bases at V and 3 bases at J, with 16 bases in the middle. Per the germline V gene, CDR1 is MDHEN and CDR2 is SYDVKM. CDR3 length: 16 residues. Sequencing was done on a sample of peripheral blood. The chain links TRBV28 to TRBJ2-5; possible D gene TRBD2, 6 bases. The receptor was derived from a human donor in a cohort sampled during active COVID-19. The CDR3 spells CASSLRREEEEETQYF. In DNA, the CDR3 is TGTGCCAGCAGTTTACGTAGGGAGGAGGAAGAAGAGACCCAGTACTTC.